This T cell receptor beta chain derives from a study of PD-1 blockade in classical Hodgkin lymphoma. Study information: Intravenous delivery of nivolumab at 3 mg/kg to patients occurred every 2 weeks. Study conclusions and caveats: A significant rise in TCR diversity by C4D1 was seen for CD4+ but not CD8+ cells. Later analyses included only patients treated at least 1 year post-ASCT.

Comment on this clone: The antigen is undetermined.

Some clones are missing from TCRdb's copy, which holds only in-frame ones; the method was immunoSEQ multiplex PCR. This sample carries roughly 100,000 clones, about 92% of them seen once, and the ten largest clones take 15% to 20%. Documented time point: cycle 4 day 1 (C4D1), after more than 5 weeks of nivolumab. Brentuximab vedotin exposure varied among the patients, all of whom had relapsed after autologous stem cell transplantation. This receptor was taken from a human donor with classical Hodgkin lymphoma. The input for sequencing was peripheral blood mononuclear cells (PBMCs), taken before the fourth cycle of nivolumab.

This CDR3 reads CASSQELQLAKNIQYF. The CDR3 nucleotides are TGTGCCAGCAGCCAAGAACTGCAGCTAGCCAAAAACATTCAGTACTTC. The chain recombines TRBV4-2 with TRBJ2-4; the D is unclear. The V and J ends lost 0 bases and 0 bases respectively, with 9 bases between them. Germline assignment: CDR1 LGHNA and CDR2 YNFKEQ. This CDR3 is 16 amino acids long.